Described below is a single T cell receptor (beta chain) sequence and its context. Its cognate antigen is unknown. V shed 0 bases and J 1 base; nucleotides not matched to a gene: 5. The CDR3 is 17 residues long. From germline, CDR1 is MRHNA and CDR2 SNTAGT. The data were obtained in a study of graft-versus-host responses after intestinal transplantation. Study in general: Each transplant was multivisceral, liver-intestinal, or isolated intestinal. All of the recipients had induction that used anti-thymocyte globulin, then tacrolimus and steroids for 2 to 3 years.

Whole-study results and caveats: The study associated peak circulating GvH clone levels with early post-transplant HvG declines. GvH clones detected in recipient marrow included some appearing first in ileum or blood.

Repertoires were generated with immunoSEQ multiplex PCR, while TCRdb's copy carries only in-frame clones and drops some. The data show 25,000 to 35,000 clones, about 90% seen once. Sequenced material: PBMCs, taken 450 to 480 days after intestinal transplantation. The chain links TRBV6-4 to TRBJ2-5, with TRBD2 identical over 10 bases. The TCR originated in a human patient who received an intestinal transplant, so some T cells may come from the graft donor. CDR3 sequence (DNA): TGTGCCAGCAGTGACTCTCGGACTAGCGGATTCCAAGAGACCCAGTACTTC. It is translated as CASSDSRTSGFQETQYF.